A single sample is the source of the 10 T cell receptor beta chains below, sequenced in a study of blood T cells in healthy people across ages. A second PCR, run for roughly 6 to 11 cycles, used a sample-barcoded 5' primer plus a J-beta primer mix. TCRdb re-called the 5' RACE reads through MiXCR, storing one row per CDR3 protein. The sample has about 810,000 distinct CDR3 sequences; about 37% are singletons. Sequenced material: blood. The receptors stem from a man aged 18 to 29 in good health.

This clonotype has only a few counts. The V gene is TRBV5-1, the J gene TRBJ1-3; weak D call: TRBD1 (5 bases). V dropped 1 base and J dropped 0 bases, with 14 bases sitting between them. CDR1 and CDR2 from the germline V gene are SGHRS and YFSETQ. This CDR3 has 17 amino acids. In DNA, the CDR3 is TGCGCCAGCAGCTTGCTAATGGGACCGGGCTCTGGAAACACCATATATTTT. It yields the protein CASSLLMGPGSGNTIYF.

The J gene is TRBJ2-7, the V gene TRBV6-2 or TRBV6-3, with D possibly matching TRBD1 (6 bases). V lost 7 bases and J 3 bases, leaving 13 bases between the germline ends. CDR1 MNHEY and CDR2 SVGEGT come from the germline V gene. The CDR3 has 13 residues. The CDR3: CASNPTGHYEQYF. DNA of the CDR3: TGTGCCAGCAATCCGACAGGACACTACGAGCAGTACTTC.

This clonotype has a handful of counts. The V and J genes are TRBV21-1 and TRBJ2-7; TRBD2, as called in the table, went unchecked against the DNA. TRBV21-1 is recorded as a pseudogene. The CDR3 has 14 residues. The CDR3 nucleotides read TGTGCCAGCAGCAAAGAGGAGGGGACCTACGAGCAGTACTTC. Translation gives CASSKEEGTYEQYF.

The gene calls are TRBV4-2 and TRBJ1-5; perhaps TRBD1 as D (6 bases). The germline V gene encodes CDR1 LGHNA and CDR2 YNFKEQ. There are 14 residues in the CDR3. Trimming shortened V by 4 bases and J by 6 bases, and 13 bases separated the two germline ends. In nucleotides, the CDR3 is TGTGCCAGCAGCCCCTACAGGGCCACTCAGCCCCAGCATTTT. Encoded protein: CASSPYRATQPQHF.

Remarks on this clonotype: A single base separates this from a much larger clone, so it may be a read error. The genes are TRBV29-1 and TRBJ2-7, with D hard to call. The CDR3 loop spans 14 amino acids. V lost 3 bases and J lost 5, with 17 bases in between. CDR1 and CDR2 from the germline V gene are SQVTM and ANQGSEA. The CDR3 loop reads CSVDLGIGSDEQYF. DNA of the CDR3: TGCAGCGTTGACTTGGGGATAGGGTCCGACGAGCAGTACTTC.

Of note for this clonotype: Being one base from a much bigger clone, this may be a read error. The chain is built from TRBV20-1 and TRBJ2-4; no definite D call. Trimming took off 0 bases at V and 2 bases at J, with 17 bases between the two ends. The germline gives CDR1 DFQATT, CDR2 SNEGSKA (reference sequence). The CDR3 sequence is 17 residues long. This CDR3 is CSARDLGLRLTKNIQYF. CDR3 coding DNA: TGCAGTGCTAGAGATCTCGGCCTTCGGCTAACCAAAAACATTCAGTACTTC.

V gene TRBV28 combines with J gene TRBJ1-5; 9 positions match TRBD1. The CDR3 is 16 amino acids. The V gene's germline CDR1 is MDHEN and CDR2 SYDVKM. Trimming removed 3 bases from V and 4 bases from J; junction bases left unmatched: 7. For the CDR3, the DNA is TGTGCCAGCAGTTTGAGGGGACAGGGAATTAATCAGCCCCAGCATTTT. It yields the protein CASSLRGQGINQPQHF.

The table lists this clonotype with many counts. CDR3 DNA: TGTGCCAGCAGCAAACGGACGGGAAGGACCCAGTACTTC. It is translated as CASSKRTGRTQYF. The chain is built from TRBV7-3 and TRBJ2-5; D possibly corresponds to TRBD2 (5 bases). The V gene lost 5 bases and the J gene lost 7 bases, with 14 bases spanning the gap. Germline V gene sequence: CDR1 SGHTA, CDR2 FQGTGA. The length of the CDR3 is 13 residues.

This chain uses TRBV6-1 with TRBJ2-3; weak D call: TRBD2 (5 bases). The germline V and J ends were trimmed by 7 bases and 0 bases, with 20 bases remaining between them. The CDR3 loop spans 17 amino acids. Germline-derived CDR1 and CDR2 are MNHNS and SASEGT. In DNA form, the CDR3 reads TGTGCCAGCAAGAGGGCCCCCTCCATACGGAGCACAGATACGCAGTATTTT. Protein: CASKRAPSIRSTDTQYF.

This sequence joins TRBV11-2 and TRBJ2-2, with 10 positions matching TRBD2. The CDR3 consists of 16 residues. J gave up 0 bases and V 4 bases, and 2 bases lay outside the gene matches. CDR1 and CDR2 from the germline V gene are SGHAT and FQNNGV. The CDR3 spells CASSWTSGTNTGELFF. CDR3 nucleotides: TGTGCCAGCAGCTGGACTAGCGGAACGAACACCGGGGAGCTGTTTTTT.